This T cell receptor beta chain was observed in a study of identical twins (dated by TCRdb to 2015 to 2016). Study-level background: To test whether fetal clonotypes persist, the study used deep sequencing on TCR alpha and beta repertoires from monozygotic twins, unrelated adults of various ages, and cord blood. To rule out contamination, replicate twin experiments were performed at different times with different library preparation protocols. The investigation overall reported the following: Because the same donors could not be followed over many years, the conclusions depended on cross-sectional statistical analysis. Abundant cord blood beta clonotypes carried fewer insertions; young adult naive repertoires showed a weaker similar trend, while memory repertoires showed none. Out-of-frame TCR alpha sharing in monozygotic twins was systematically underestimated by recombination models, whereas sharing between unrelated individuals was in agreement with the recombination models. Compared with coincidental sharing between unrelated individuals, out-of-frame TCR alpha sequences shared between twins showed an excess of sequences with low generation probability. Zero-insertion analyses could be partly confounded by invariant T cells such as MAIT and iNKT, although diverse VJ usage argued against such confounding for most clonotypes. In beta out-of-frame sequences, excess twin sharing was weaker, because having fewer shared sequences lowered the signal-to-noise ratio.

Note on this clonotype: Its cognate antigen has yet to be identified. Per-nucleotide qualities are absent, and no much larger clonotype sits a single base away.

The method behind the library was 5' RACE. Sequencer: Illumina HiSeq 2000. A universal primer binding site was added through template switching, and the final cDNA carried a unique molecular identifier so that TCR cDNA molecules could be counted accurately. Specific primers in the conserved constant-segment region were used to synthesize first-strand cDNA for the TCR alpha and beta chains. To control for contamination, every cDNA library carried two barcodes: a SMART-Mk sample barcode plus Illumina barcodes. TruSeq adapter sequences, together with Illumina sample barcodes, were added in two successive PCR steps. The TCR alpha and beta cDNA libraries were sequenced on the Illumina HiSeq platform using custom primers. On the authors' methods: Unique molecular identifiers were extracted from raw reads with MiGEC, and CDR3 positions were determined with MiXCR. Recombination models were inferred per individual with the repgenHMM and IGoR tools using an EM algorithm. Shared clonotypes were analyzed with the tcR package in R, and sharing was normalized by the product of cloneset sizes. To study raw recombination without the effects of thymic and clonal selection, out-of-frame nonproductive sequences were analyzed. The public sequencing data were trimmed at Q25 with fastp and processed into clonotypes with MiXCR by TCRdb, which kept only in-frame beta chains. Each entry is one CDR3 protein sequence, shown with its most common DNA and genes. The authors' filters were not applied to this entry. Here the sample has approximately 500,000 distinct CDR3 sequences; over 12% occur a single time. Of the sample, more than 0.4% falls within the top ten clones.

Via the germline V gene, CDR1 is SGHRS and CDR2 YFSETQ. V and J lose 2 bases and 5 bases, and a span of 16 bases separates them. There are 15 amino acids in the CDR3, from cysteine to phenylalanine inclusive. The entry retains the CDR3 DNA only, 45 bases that are in frame from base 1. Every donor was a healthy Caucasian. Three pairs of female monozygotic twins, all aged roughly 18 to 29 years, made up the twin cohort. Positive isolation kits from Invitrogen were used to isolate the CD4+ and CD8+ T cell populations. The sample was also reused in another study, on yellow fever vaccine responses in identical twins. As noted in the second study: The authors reported that the T cell response to vaccination in identical twins appeared partly convergent and partly personalized. In identical twins, the study followed T cell clones that responded to the vaccine with precision.

Sequencing was carried out using CD4+ T cells sorted from blood. Rearrangement joined TRBV5-1 to TRBJ2-5; the best D guess is TRBD2, with 6 bases matching. The source of this sequence is a woman aged 18-30 years in good health. The CDR3 in this case is CASSFEYAGQETQYF. The DNA is TGCGCCAGCAGCTTTGAGTACGCGGGGCAGGAGACCCAGTACTTC. Reference TRBV5-1 and TRBJ2-5 genes cover what lies past the CDR3, so the full variable domain is KAGVTQTPRYLIKTRGQQVTLSCSPISGHRSVSWYQQTPGQGLQFLFEYFSETQRNKGNFPGRFSGRQFSNSRSEMNVSTLELGDSALYLCASSFEYAGQETQYFGPGTRLLVL.